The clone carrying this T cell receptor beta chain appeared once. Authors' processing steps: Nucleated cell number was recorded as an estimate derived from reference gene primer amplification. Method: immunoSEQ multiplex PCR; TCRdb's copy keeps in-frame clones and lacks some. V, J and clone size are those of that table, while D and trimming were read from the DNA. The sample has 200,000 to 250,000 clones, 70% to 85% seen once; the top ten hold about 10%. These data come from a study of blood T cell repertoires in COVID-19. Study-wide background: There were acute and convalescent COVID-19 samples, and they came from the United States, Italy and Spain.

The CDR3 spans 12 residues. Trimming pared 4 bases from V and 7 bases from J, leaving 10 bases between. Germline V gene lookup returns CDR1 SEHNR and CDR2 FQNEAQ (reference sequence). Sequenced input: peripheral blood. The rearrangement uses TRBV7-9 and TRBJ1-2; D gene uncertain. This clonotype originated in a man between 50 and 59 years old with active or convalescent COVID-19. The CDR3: CASSSTGFGYTF. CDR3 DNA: TGTGCCAGCAGCTCTACGGGGTTTGGCTACACCTTC.